This T cell receptor (beta chain) originates from a study of shared clonotypes between healthy human individuals (TCRdb year 2020). At the level of the whole study: The cohort comprised a couple of women and a few men aged 18 to 49 years. Leukapheresis yielded between about 0.9 and 8.9 billion PBMCs per donor. To estimate repertoire size and how much clonotype sharing occurs between individuals, the study deeply sequenced the blood TCR repertoires of a handful of healthy adults. Libraries were prepared and TCR repertoires were sequenced by different laboratories using diverse techniques, in order to increase sequencing depth and limit assay-specific biases.

The germline V gene gives CDR1 as SGHRS and CDR2 as YFSETQ. A distance of 6 bases separates the germline ends of V and J, which lose 2 bases and 4 bases respectively. The CDR3 runs 13 amino acids, cysteine and phenylalanine included. Of all the DNA, just the CDR3 is kept, 39 bases in frame from base 1. TCR CDR3 regions were amplified from genomic DNA by multiplex PCR using the deep immunoSEQ assay. For each cell subset, the extracted genomic DNA was distributed evenly across all wells of several immunoSEQ 96-well plates, and each plate served as one replicate. For unsorted PBMC, each replicate PCR was loaded with roughly 270 ng genomic DNA, equivalent to about 30,000 T cell genomes. Genomic DNA from unsorted PBMC was sequenced over ten immunoSEQ deep assay plates. The purified libraries were quantified using a Qubit 3.0 fluorometer, sized with a Bioanalyzer 2100, and then quantified again using the KAPA Library Quantification kit. Every immunoSEQ 96-well plate was sequenced on a separate single-read 150-cycle Illumina NextSeq 550 flow cell. On the study's bioinformatics: The immunoSEQ output contained only junctional sequences without quality scores, so filtering could not match that applied to full-length reads. To assign V/J genes and CDR3, sequences were annotated using PyIR, a Python wrapper for IgBLAST v1.9, with IMGT germline references. Reads with weak V/J assignments (E-value above 1e-6), missing CDR3, stop codons, out-of-frame junctions, or ambiguous translated residues were removed. V3J clonotypes were defined by identical inferred V gene, J gene, and CDR3 amino acid sequence. Percentage overlap between repertoires was computed as shared unique clonotypes divided by the size of the smaller repertoire. Richness of each repertoire was evaluated using RTK rarefaction, the Chao1 estimator, and Recon v2.1 estimates of unobserved clonotypes. This immuneACCESS table, as held by TCRdb, lists in-frame sequences with V and J called but not all clones. Of the missing ones, under half trace to an unresolved V gene in checked studies; the others have no known cause. V, J and clone size are taken as reported in that table, and D and trimming were inferred from the DNA itself. This sample lists 470,000 or so clones; 81% were detected once. The biggest ten clones account for about an eighth of the sample.

With regard to this clone: No cognate antigen has been identified for it. No qualities accompany the bases; no much larger clone lies one base away.

Overall results and qualifications from the work: Pairwise subsampling indicated that sequencing depth was expected to affect the degree of clonotype sharing among donors. Sampling was restricted to blood, and TCR repertoires in tissue are likely to differ from TCR repertoires in blood. The small number of donors limited the genetic and exposure-history diversity represented.

The donors were healthy, HIV-negative adults with no recently reported acute infections or vaccinations. Every donor was a Caucasian adult living in Nashville, Tennessee, USA. For unsorted samples, 90 million or so PBMCs were counted and genomic DNA was extracted with the QIAamp DNA Blood Mini kit. Blood was obtained by leukapheresis, after which PBMCs were separated by Ficoll-Histopaque density gradient centrifugation and cryopreserved in liquid nitrogen vapor phase. Sample: PBMCs. The V gene is TRBV5-1 and the J gene is TRBJ2-2, and TRBD1 may be the D gene, going by 6 matching bases. This receptor was taken from a woman between 40 and 50 years old in good health. Some clones in this sample may be carry-over from other donors' samples. The DNA sequence is as follows: TGCGCCAGCAGCTTACAGGGCACCGGGGAGCTGTTTTTT. The encoded protein is CASSLQGTGELFF.